Only a few counts were recorded for the clone carrying this T cell receptor (beta chain). The antigen is undetermined. This specimen belongs to a study of CD8 T cells in ankylosing spondylitis. The study's findings and limits: It appeared that ankylosing spondylitis blood was characterized by a TCR beta motif of under ten highly homologous variants. Reports say disease-linked clones showed up significantly more in matched ankylosing spondylitis synovial fluid. A CD8+ phenotype characterized the disease-linked clones, which were relatively rare in peripheral blood. Certain motif variants had earlier appeared in reactive arthritis synovial fluid and blood.

Libraries for TCR beta were made by quantitative 5'-RACE with molecular barcodes. TCRdb re-analysed the 5' RACE reads in MiXCR, keeping a single row per CDR3 protein. The sample shows some 220,000 distinct CDR3 sequences, 6% to 8% of them seen only once. Material: blood, either unsorted or a sorted T cell fraction (not recorded which). The clonotype comes from a male donor with ankylosing spondylitis.

The CDR3 DNA reads TGTGCCAGCAGCCCCGTGGGTCAGGGCTTTAACGAGCAGTACTTC. Its protein product is CASSPVGQGFNEQYF. This chain uses TRBV7-9 with TRBJ2-7; tentatively, D is TRBD1 (5 bases). V lost 5 bases, J lost 5 bases, and 19 bases lay in between. CDR3 length: 15 amino acids. Germline V gene lookup returns CDR1 SEHNR and CDR2 FQNEAQ (reference sequence).